This T cell receptor beta chain is from a study of blood T cell repertoires in COVID-19. The overall study: The analysed material was cDNA or gDNA that came from T cells, B-cell-depleted T cells, or PBMCs.

CDR3 length equals 13 residues. From germline, CDR1 is MNHEY and CDR2 SMNVEV (reference sequence). V lost 3 bases and J lost 11, with 15 bases in between. Source study methods: By means of reference gene primer amplification, nucleated cell counts were estimated. Clones were sequenced by immunoSEQ multiplex PCR, and TCRdb holds only the in-frame ones, with some missing. That table supplies the V and J calls and clone size; D and trimming were determined from the DNA. The sample has around 200,000 clones, about 83% seen once. This receptor was taken from a man aged 45-65 years with active or convalescent COVID-19. This chain connects TRBV27 to TRBJ2-3; possible D gene TRBD1, 5 bases. Sequenced: peripheral blood. The CDR3 reads CASSFPTAVVQYF. The CDR3 DNA sequence: TGTGCCAGCAGTTTCCCGACAGCTGTGGTGCAGTATTTT.